One sample yielded the 14 T cell receptor beta chains listed below, sequenced in a study of cytomegalovirus exposure and HLA in healthy donors. PCR primers comprised 60 Vbeta and 13 Jbeta primers. Repertoires were generated with immunoSEQ multiplex PCR, while TCRdb's copy carries only in-frame clones and drops some. The sample has 80,000 to 100,000 clones; approximately 85% are singletons. Source material: PBMCs. The source of these receptors is a man aged 40-49 years in good health and CMV-seropositive.

V usage is TRBV10-3 and J usage is TRBJ1-1; D possibly corresponds to TRBD1 (6 bases). The germline V gene has CDR1 ENHRY and CDR2 SYGVKD. V dropped 4 bases and J dropped 3 bases, with 12 bases sitting between them. The CDR3 totals 14 residues. This CDR3 reads CAISGGQLDTEAFF. CDR3 DNA: TGTGCCATCAGTGGTGGACAGTTGGACACTGAAGCTTTCTTT.

V and J are TRBV9 and TRBJ1-2, with D unclear. V was shortened by 0 bases and J by 7 bases, with 13 bases between the two germline ends. The CDR3 extends over 14 amino acids. Per germline, CDR1 SGDLS and CDR2 YYNGEE. The CDR3 loop reads CASSVGGSFRGYTF. The CDR3 nucleotides are TGTGCCAGCAGCGTAGGAGGTAGCTTTCGTGGCTACACCTTC. Full variable domain (rest looked up from reference TRBV9 and TRBJ1-2): DSGVTQTPKHLITATGQRVTLRCSPRSGDLSVYWYQQSLDQGLQFLIQYYNGEERAKGNILERFSAQQFPDLHSELNLSSLELGDSALYFCASSVGGSFRGYTFGSGTRLTVV.

The V and J genes are TRBV11-2 and TRBJ1-1, with D perhaps matching TRBD1 (6 bases). Germline-derived CDR1 and CDR2 are SGHAT and FQNNGV. The V and J ends lost 0 bases and 8 bases respectively, with 16 bases between them. This CDR3 region has 15 residues. For the CDR3, the DNA is TGTGCCAGCAGCTTAGACGGGACACCCGCTGAAGAAGCTTTCTTT. This encodes CASSLDGTPAEEAFF. Complete variable domain (other parts from reference TRBV11-2 and TRBJ1-1): EAGVAQSPRYKIIEKRQSVAFWCNPISGHATLYWYQQILGQGPKLLIQFQNNGVVDDSQLPKDRFSAERLKGVDSTLKIQPAKLEDSAVYLCASSLDGTPAEEAFFGQGTRLTVV.

The CDR3 coding sequence is TGTGCCAGCAGTCCCACCCAAGGGGCCGGCTATGGCTACACCTTC. The encoded protein is CASSPTQGAGYGYTF. J is TRBJ1-2 and V is TRBV11-1; a possible D gene is TRBD1 (5 bases). This CDR3 is 15 amino acids long. Deletions cut 6 bases from V and 4 bases from J, with 18 bases between. Germline assignment: CDR1 SGHAT and CDR2 FQDESV (reference sequence).

The chain carries TRBV28 and TRBJ2-1; 7 bases fit TRBD2. Germline CDR1 reads MDHEN; CDR2 reads SYDVKM. This CDR3 has 16 amino acids. Germline trimming cut 6 bases from V and 0 bases from J; bases unmatched to any gene: 8. The CDR3 nucleotides are TGTGCCAGCAGAGCGGGACTCCTAGGCTCCTACAATGAGCAGTTCTTC. Residues: CASRAGLLGSYNEQFF. Supplemented by reference TRBV28 and TRBJ2-1, the full variable domain reads DVKVTQSSRYLVKRTGEKVFLECVQDMDHENMFWYRQDPGLGLRLIYFSYDVKMKEKGDIPEGYSVSREKKERFSLILESASTNQTSMYLCASRAGLLGSYNEQFFGPGTRLTVL.

The chain uses TRBV4-1 and TRBJ2-2; 14 bases are shared with TRBD2. Germline CDR1 and CDR2: MGHRA and YSYEKL. The trim removed 3 bases at V and 4 bases at J, leaving 10 bases unmatched. This CDR3 has 19 residues. DNA of the CDR3: TGCGCCAGCAGCCAGCTTCCGGGACTAGCGGGAGTCAGCACCGGGGAGCTGTTTTTT. Its protein product is CASSQLPGLAGVSTGELFF.

This sequence joins TRBV5-5 and TRBJ1-1, with TRBD1 identical over 7 bases. J lost 1 base, V lost 1 base, and 4 bases had no gene match. This CDR3 comprises 15 residues. Germline CDR1 reads SGHKS; CDR2 reads YYEKEE (reference sequence). The CDR3 bases are TGTGCCAGCAGCTTGATAGGGGGCGGGAACACTGAAGCTTTCTTT. The encoded protein is CASSLIGGGNTEAFF. Looking up the rest from reference TRBV5-5 and TRBJ1-1 gives the full variable domain: DAGVTQSPTHLIKTRGQQVTLRCSPISGHKSVSWYQQVLGQGPQFIFQYYEKEERGRGNFPDRFSARQFPNYSSELNVNALLLGDSALYLCASSLIGGGNTEAFFGQGTRLTVV.

This clone was seen just once. The rearrangement joins TRBV6-5 to TRBJ1-2; no definite D call. V lost 5 bases and J lost 5, with 9 bases in between. Germline values: CDR1 MNHEY, CDR2 SVGAGI. This CDR3 region has 12 residues. This chain's CDR3 is CASSNMEYGYTF. DNA of the CDR3: TGTGCCAGCAGTAATATGGAGTATGGCTACACCTTC.

The chain joins TRBV19 to TRBJ1-5; no clear D gene. With 8 bases removed from V and 11 bases from J, the gap between germline ends came to 22 bases. Germline-derived CDR1 and CDR2 are LNHDA and SQIVND (reference sequence). CDR3 size: 14 residues. The CDR3 nucleotides read TGTGCCAGTTTGGAAGGCGGCGGGCCAAGCACCCAGCATTTT. Translating gives CASLEGGGPSTQHF.

This clone was recorded once. The V call is TRBV28, the J call TRBJ1-5, with D possibly being TRBD1 (6 bases). CDR3 length: 14 amino acids. Deletions cut 9 bases from V and 2 bases from J, with 14 bases between. Per germline, CDR1 MDHEN and CDR2 SYDVKM. For the CDR3, the DNA is TGTGCCAGTAGCATTGAGGGGGGCAATCAGCCCCAGCATTTT. Translating it yields CASSIEGGNQPQHF.

On this clone itself: A read error may produce the germline difference seen at one junction end. V and J are TRBV30 and TRBJ2-6; D is perhaps TRBD1 (6 bases). Germline CDR1 is GTSNPN and CDR2 is SVGIG (reference sequence). This CDR3 region has 15 residues. DNA of the CDR3: TGTGCCTGGAGTGTGAAGGGGGTTGGGGCCAACGGCCTGACTTTC. Translated, it gives CAWSVKGVGANGLTF.

The sample holds one count of this clone. The genes are TRBV11-2 and TRBJ2-1; maybe TRBD2 (6 bases). The CDR3 consists of 15 residues. The V end lost 5 bases, the J end lost 0 bases, and 11 bases lay between the germline ends. The germline V gene encodes CDR1 SGHAT and CDR2 FQNNGV. CDR3 sequence: CASSAPGSSYNEQFF. The DNA of the CDR3 is TGTGCCAGCAGCGCCCCCGGGAGCTCCTACAATGAGCAGTTCTTC.

This clone was counted between two and nine times. V gene TRBV6-1 combines with J gene TRBJ1-6, with D unresolved. Trimming left V 2 bases short and J 5 bases short, with 10 bases between. Germline V gene lookup returns CDR1 MNHNS and CDR2 SASEGT. The CDR3 runs to 15 residues. In DNA, the CDR3 is TGTGCCAGCAGTGAATTGAGACACAATAATTCACCCCTCCACTTT. Translated, it gives CASSELRHNNSPLHF.

V is TRBV5-1 and J is TRBJ1-4, with 9 nucleotides matching TRBD1. Germline lookup yields CDR1 SGHRS and CDR2 YFSETQ. V was pared by 5 bases and J by 8 bases, with 10 bases of the junction left unmatched. The CDR3 length is 15 residues. The CDR3 coding sequence is TGCGCCAGCAGTGAGGACAGGGGACGCGCCGAAAAACTGTTTTTT. Amino acids: CASSEDRGRAEKLFF.